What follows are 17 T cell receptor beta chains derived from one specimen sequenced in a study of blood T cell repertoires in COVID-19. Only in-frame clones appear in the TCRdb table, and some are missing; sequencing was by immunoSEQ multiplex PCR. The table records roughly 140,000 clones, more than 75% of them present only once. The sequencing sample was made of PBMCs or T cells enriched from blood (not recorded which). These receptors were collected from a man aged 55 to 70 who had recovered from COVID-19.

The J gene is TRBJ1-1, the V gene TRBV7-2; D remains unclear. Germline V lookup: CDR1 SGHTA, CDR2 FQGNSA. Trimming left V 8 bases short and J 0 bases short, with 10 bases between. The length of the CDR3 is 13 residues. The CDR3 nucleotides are TGTGCCAGCTCGGGGATCATGAACACTGAAGCTTTCTTT. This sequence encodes CASSGIMNTEAFF.

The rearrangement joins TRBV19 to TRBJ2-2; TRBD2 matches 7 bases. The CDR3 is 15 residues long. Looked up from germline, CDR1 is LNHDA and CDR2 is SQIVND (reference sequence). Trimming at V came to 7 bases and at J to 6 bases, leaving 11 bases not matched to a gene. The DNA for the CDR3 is TGTGCCAGTAACCAGCGGGGTGGATTCTCCGGGGAGCTGTTTTTT. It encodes CASNQRGGFSGELFF. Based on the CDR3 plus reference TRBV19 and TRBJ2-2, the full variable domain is DGGITQSPKYLFRKEGQNVTLSCEQNLNHDAMYWYRQDPGQGLRLIYYSQIVNDFQKGDIAEGYSVSREKKESFPLTVTSAQKNPTAFYLCASNQRGGFSGELFFGEGSRLTVL.

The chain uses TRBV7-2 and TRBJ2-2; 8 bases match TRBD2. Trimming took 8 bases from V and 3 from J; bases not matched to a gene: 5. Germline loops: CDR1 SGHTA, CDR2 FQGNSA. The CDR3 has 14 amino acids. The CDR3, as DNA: TGTGCCAGCTCCGGGAGGGTCCACACCGGGGAGCTGTTTTTT. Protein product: CASSGRVHTGELFF.

The CDR3 region has the DNA TGTGCCAGCACCGACAGGGCGTGGTATGGCTACACCTTC. This translates into CASTDRAWYGYTF. This chain joins TRBV19 and TRBJ1-2; 7 nucleotides match TRBD1. The germline gives CDR1 LNHDA, CDR2 SQIVND (reference sequence). J was trimmed by 5 bases and V by 9 bases; bases with no gene match: 9. The CDR3 has 13 residues.

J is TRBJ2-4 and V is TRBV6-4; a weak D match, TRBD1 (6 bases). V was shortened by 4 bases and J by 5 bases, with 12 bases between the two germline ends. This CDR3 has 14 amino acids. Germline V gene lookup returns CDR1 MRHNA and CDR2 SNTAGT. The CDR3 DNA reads TGTGCCAGCAGTGTTCAACAGGGCGAAAACATTCAGTACTTC. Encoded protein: CASSVQQGENIQYF.

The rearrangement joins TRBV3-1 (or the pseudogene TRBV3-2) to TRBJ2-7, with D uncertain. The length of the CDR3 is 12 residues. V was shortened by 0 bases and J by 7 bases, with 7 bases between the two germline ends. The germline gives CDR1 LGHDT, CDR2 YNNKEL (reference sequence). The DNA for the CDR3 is TGTGCCAGCAGCCAAGATAGAAAGGAGCAGTACTTC. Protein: CASSQDRKEQYF.

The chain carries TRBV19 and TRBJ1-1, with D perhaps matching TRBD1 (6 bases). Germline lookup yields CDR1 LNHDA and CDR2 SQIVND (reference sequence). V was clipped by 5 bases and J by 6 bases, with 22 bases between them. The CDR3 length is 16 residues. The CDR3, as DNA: TGTGCCAGTAGTCCGATCGTACAGGGAGAGGGACCTGAAGCTTTCTTT. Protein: CASSPIVQGEGPEAFF.

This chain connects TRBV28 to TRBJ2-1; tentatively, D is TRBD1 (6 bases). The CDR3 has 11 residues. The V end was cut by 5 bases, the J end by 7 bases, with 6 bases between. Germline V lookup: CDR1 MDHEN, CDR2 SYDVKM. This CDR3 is CASSQGNEQFF. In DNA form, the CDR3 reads TGTGCCAGCAGTCAGGGGAATGAGCAGTTCTTC.

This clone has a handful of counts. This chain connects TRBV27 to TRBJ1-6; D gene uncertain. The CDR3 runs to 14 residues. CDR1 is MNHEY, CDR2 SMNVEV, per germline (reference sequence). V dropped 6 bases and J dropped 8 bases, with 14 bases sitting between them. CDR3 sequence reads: CASSPVLRDSPLHF. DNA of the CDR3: TGTGCCAGCAGCCCCGTACTGAGGGATTCACCCCTCCACTTT.

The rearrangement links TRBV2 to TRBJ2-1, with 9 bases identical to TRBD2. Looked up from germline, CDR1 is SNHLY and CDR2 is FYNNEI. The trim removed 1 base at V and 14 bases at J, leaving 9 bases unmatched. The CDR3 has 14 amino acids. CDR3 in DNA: TGTGCCAGCAGTGAAGGACTAGCGGTCCCTTTGGAGTTCTTC. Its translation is CASSEGLAVPLEFF.

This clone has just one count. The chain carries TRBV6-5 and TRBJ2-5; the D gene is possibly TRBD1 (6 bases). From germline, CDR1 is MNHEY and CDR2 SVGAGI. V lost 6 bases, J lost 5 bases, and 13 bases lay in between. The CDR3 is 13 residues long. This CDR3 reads CASRPTGIETQYF. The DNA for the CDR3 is TGTGCCAGCAGGCCAACAGGGATTGAGACCCAGTACTTC.

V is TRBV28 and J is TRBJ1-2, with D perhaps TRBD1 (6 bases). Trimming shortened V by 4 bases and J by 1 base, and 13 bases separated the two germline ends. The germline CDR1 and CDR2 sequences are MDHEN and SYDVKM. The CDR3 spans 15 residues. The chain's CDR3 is CASSSSTGYNYGYTF. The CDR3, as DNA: TGTGCCAGCAGTTCCTCTACAGGGTATAACTATGGCTACACCTTC.

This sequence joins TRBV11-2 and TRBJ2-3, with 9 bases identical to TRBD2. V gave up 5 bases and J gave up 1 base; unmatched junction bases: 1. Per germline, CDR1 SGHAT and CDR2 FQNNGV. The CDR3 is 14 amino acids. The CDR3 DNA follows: TGTGCCAGCAGCCCTAGCGGGGGCACAGATACGCAGTATTTT. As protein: CASSPSGGTDTQYF.

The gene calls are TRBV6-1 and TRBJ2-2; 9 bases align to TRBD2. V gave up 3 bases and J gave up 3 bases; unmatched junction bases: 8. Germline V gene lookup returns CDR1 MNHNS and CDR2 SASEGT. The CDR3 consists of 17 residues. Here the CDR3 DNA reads TGTGCCAGCAGTGAGATACTAGCGGGCCTCTACACCGGGGAGCTGTTTTTT. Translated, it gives CASSEILAGLYTGELFF.

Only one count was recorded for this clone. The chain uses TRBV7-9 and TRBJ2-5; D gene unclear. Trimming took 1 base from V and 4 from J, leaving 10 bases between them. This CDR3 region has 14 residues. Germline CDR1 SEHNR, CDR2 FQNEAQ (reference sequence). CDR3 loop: CASSLGPAGETQYF. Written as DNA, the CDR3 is TGTGCCAGCAGCTTAGGGCCGGCAGGAGAGACCCAGTACTTC.

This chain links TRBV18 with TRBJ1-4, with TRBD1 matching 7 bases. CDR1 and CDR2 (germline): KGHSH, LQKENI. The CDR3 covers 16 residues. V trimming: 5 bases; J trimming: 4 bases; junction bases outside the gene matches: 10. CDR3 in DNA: TGTGCCAGCTCATCCGACAGGGCCCTTTATAATGAAAAACTGTTTTTT. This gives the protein CASSSDRALYNEKLFF.

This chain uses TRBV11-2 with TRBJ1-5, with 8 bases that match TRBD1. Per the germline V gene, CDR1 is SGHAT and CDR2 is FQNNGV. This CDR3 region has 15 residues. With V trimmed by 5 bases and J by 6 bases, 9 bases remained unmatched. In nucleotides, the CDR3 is TGTGCCAGCAGCCCCAGCACAGGGGGAAGTCAGCCCCAGCATTTT. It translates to CASSPSTGGSQPQHF.